Presented here are 10 T cell receptor beta chains from one specimen sequenced in a study of CD8+ T cells in alopecia areata. The authors extracted RNA and reverse transcribed it into cDNA as the sequencing template. The repertoire was sequenced with immunoSEQ multiplex PCR; TCRdb's copy has only in-frame clones and lacks some. The repertoire consists of 100,000 to 150,000 clones, with 45% to 50% occurring once and the leading ten covering roughly 20%. The sequencing used CD8+ T cells sorted from blood, collected at week 0. These TCRs come from a human donor with alopecia areata.

The V and J genes are TRBV7-9 and TRBJ2-5; D may be TRBD1 (6 bases). Trimming took off 5 bases at V and 1 base at J, with 11 bases between the two ends. This CDR3 spans 14 amino acids. Per the germline V gene, CDR1 is SEHNR and CDR2 is FQNEAQ (reference sequence). The CDR3 here is CASSLTGSQETQYF. CDR3 nucleotides: TGTGCCAGCAGCCTAACAGGGTCCCAAGAGACCCAGTACTTC.

The genes are TRBV27 and TRBJ2-2; TRBD1 might be the D (5 bases). From germline, CDR1 is MNHEY and CDR2 SMNVEV (reference sequence). V was clipped by 4 bases and J by 1 base, with 7 bases between them. This CDR3 is 14 amino acids long. The CDR3 DNA is TGTGCCAGCAGTTGGGGCATGAACACCGGGGAGCTGTTTTTT. This translates into CASSWGMNTGELFF.

This rearrangement joins TRBV13 to TRBJ2-2, with no clear D. The CDR3 totals 13 residues. Germline V gene sequence: CDR1 PRHDT, CDR2 FYEKMQ (reference sequence). The V end was cut by 1 base, the J end by 6 bases, with 6 bases between. The CDR3: CASSLAGAGELFF. The CDR3 DNA reads TGTGCCAGCAGCTTAGCGGGCGCCGGGGAGCTGTTTTTT. Together with reference TRBV13 and TRBJ2-2, the CDR3 gives the full variable domain: AAGVIQSPRHLIKEKRETATLKCYPIPRHDTVYWYQQGPGQDPQFLISFYEKMQSDKGSIPDRFSAQQFSDYHSELNMSSLELGDSALYFCASSLAGAGELFFGEGSRLTVL.

The rearrangement links TRBV27 to TRBJ2-3; D possibly uses TRBD1 or TRBD2 (5 bases each). Germline V CDR1 and CDR2: MNHEY, SMNVEV (reference sequence). V shed 2 bases and J shed 3 bases, with 15 bases lying between them. CDR3 length: 16 amino acids. The CDR3 sequence: CASSLELGRGTDTQYF. For the CDR3, the DNA is TGTGCCAGCAGTTTAGAGCTGGGGCGAGGGACAGATACGCAGTATTTT.

This clone has just a few counts. The chain links TRBV18 to TRBJ2-7; a weak D match, TRBD2 (6 bases). Germline V lookup: CDR1 KGHSH, CDR2 LQKENI. The ends were cut back, 0 bases at V and 2 bases at J, with 11 bases in the middle. CDR3 length: 15 residues. CDR3 DNA: TGTGCCAGCTCACCACCTGACGGGGAGGCCTACGAGCAGTACTTC. Protein: CASSPPDGEAYEQYF. The full variable domain, completed using reference TRBV18 and TRBJ2-7, is NAGVMQNPRHLVRRRGQEARLRCSPMKGHSHVYWYRQLPEEGLKFMVYLQKENIIDESGMPKERFSAEFPKEGPSILRIQQVVRGDSAAYFCASSPPDGEAYEQYFGPGTRLTVT.

Only a few counts were recorded for this clone. The chain is built from TRBV19 and TRBJ1-5, with no clear D. The germline CDR1 and CDR2 sequences are LNHDA and SQIVND (reference sequence). The CDR3 runs to 17 residues. V was shortened by 6 bases and J by 2 bases, with 20 bases between the two germline ends. The CDR3 sequence: CASSSRKRVGGNQPQHF. The CDR3 coding sequence is TGTGCCAGTAGCTCGAGAAAGCGGGTTGGGGGCAATCAGCCCCAGCATTTT.

V is TRBV6-5 and J is TRBJ1-2; D gene ambiguous. This CDR3 has 14 amino acids. Germline CDR1 is MNHEY and CDR2 is SVGAGI. Trimming removed 0 bases at V and 2 bases at J, with 7 bases between. The CDR3 nucleotides are TGTGCCAGCAGTTACTCGCTTGGCAACTATGGCTACACCTTC. Translated, it gives CASSYSLGNYGYTF.

This chain links TRBV9 with TRBJ2-1, with 15 positions matching TRBD2. The V and J ends lost 0 bases and 0 bases, in that order; junction bases with no gene match: 4. Looked up from germline, CDR1 is SGDLS and CDR2 is YYNGEE. CDR3 length: 19 amino acids. The DNA for the CDR3 is TGTGCCAGCAGCGTAGCGGGACTAGCGGGGGGAAGCTCCTACAATGAGCAGTTCTTC. This gives the protein CASSVAGLAGGSSYNEQFF.

J is TRBJ2-5 and V is TRBV4-2; TRBD2 aligns across 10 bases. The CDR3 runs to 14 residues. V gave up 6 bases and J gave up 5 bases; unmatched junction bases: 6. Germline V gene data show CDR1 as LGHNA and CDR2 as YNFKEQ. The CDR3 sequence: CASSLAGDLETQYF. In DNA, the CDR3 is TGTGCCAGCAGTCTAGCGGGGGACTTGGAGACCCAGTACTTC.

V is TRBV5-1 and J is TRBJ2-7; no firm D call. Germline V gene sequence: CDR1 SGHRS, CDR2 YFSETQ. The V end lost 1 base, the J end lost 5 bases, and 13 bases lay between the germline ends. The CDR3 length is 14 residues. This CDR3 is CASSLTLGINEQYF. Written as DNA, the CDR3 is TGCGCCAGCAGCTTGACTCTGGGTATCAACGAGCAGTACTTC.